This T cell receptor beta chain came from a study of control samples from healthy donors and cancer patients. This clone came up a few times. TCRdb's copy holds only in-frame clones and misses some; the assay was immunoSEQ multiplex PCR. The table shows 150,000 to 200,000 clones, with around 91% occurring only once. CDR1 is SNHLY and CDR2 is FYNNEI in the germline V gene. V dropped 4 bases and J dropped 2 bases, with 13 bases sitting between them. This CDR3 region has 15 residues. The clonotype originates from a woman aged 45-65 years in good health. The sample consisted of blood. The chain is built from TRBV2 and TRBJ2-3, with D possibly matching TRBD2 (6 bases). The CDR3 sequence: CASSGDSNPTDTQYF. The CDR3 DNA reads TGTGCCAGCAGTGGGGACTCCAACCCCACAGATACGCAGTATTTT. Drawing the rest from reference TRBV2 and TRBJ2-3, the complete variable domain is EPEVTQTPSHQVTQMGQEVILRCVPISNHLYFYWYRQILGQKVEFLVSFYNNEISEKSEIFDDQFSVERPDGSNFTLKIRSTKLEDSAMYFCASSGDSNPTDTQYFGPGTRLTVL.